Below are 4 T cell receptor beta chains sequenced from a single sample in a study of shared clonotypes between healthy human individuals. Profiling relied on immunoSEQ multiplex PCR, and the TCRdb table lists in-frame clones only, not all of them. The sample consists of about 1 million clones, about 75% of them appearing once. Material: memory CD4+ T cells sorted from blood. Subset specified: CD45RA-negative fraction. Receptors originate from a man aged 18 to 35 in good health.

This clone was observed a handful of times. V is TRBV30 and J is TRBJ2-2; the D gene is possibly TRBD1 (5 bases). CDR3 size: 15 residues. The V gene lost 6 bases and the J gene lost 0 bases, with 14 bases spanning the gap. The germline V gene encodes CDR1 GTSNPN and CDR2 SVGIG (reference sequence). The DNA of the CDR3 is TGTGCCTGCTCATACAGGCTTACGAACACCGGGGAGCTGTTTTTT. As protein: CACSYRLTNTGELFF.

The chain recombines TRBV19 with TRBJ2-1, with 10 bases lining up with TRBD2. CDR1 is LNHDA and CDR2 is SQIVND in the germline V gene (reference sequence). The CDR3 extends over 15 amino acids. The V and J ends lost 7 bases and 2 bases, in that order; junction bases with no gene match: 5. The CDR3 bases are TGTGCCAGTACCGTAGCGGGGGGCCCCTACAATGAGCAGTTCTTC. Amino acid sequence: CASTVAGGPYNEQFF.

This clone showed up many times. The rearrangement links TRBV2 to TRBJ2-7, with D uncertain. This CDR3 spans 15 amino acids. Trimming took off 0 bases at V and 6 bases at J, with 15 bases between the two ends. Germline V gene lookup returns CDR1 SNHLY and CDR2 FYNNEI. CDR3 protein: CASSEALGSPFEQYF. The CDR3 DNA sequence: TGTGCCAGCAGTGAAGCGCTGGGGTCCCCCTTCGAGCAGTACTTC. Full variable domain (rest looked up from reference TRBV2 and TRBJ2-7): EPEVTQTPSHQVTQMGQEVILRCVPISNHLYFYWYRQILGQKVEFLVSFYNNEISEKSEIFDDQFSVERPDGSNFTLKIRSTKLEDSAMYFCASSEALGSPFEQYFGPGTRLTVT.

This chain connects TRBV13 to TRBJ1-3; D is uncertain. The V gene's germline CDR1 is PRHDT and CDR2 FYEKMQ (reference sequence). V gave up 4 bases and J gave up 2 bases, with 18 bases separating them. The CDR3 runs 17 residues. The CDR3 is CASSSRAGSLPGNTIYF. The CDR3 coding sequence is TGTGCCAGCAGCTCTCGGGCCGGTAGCCTCCCTGGAAACACCATATATTTT.